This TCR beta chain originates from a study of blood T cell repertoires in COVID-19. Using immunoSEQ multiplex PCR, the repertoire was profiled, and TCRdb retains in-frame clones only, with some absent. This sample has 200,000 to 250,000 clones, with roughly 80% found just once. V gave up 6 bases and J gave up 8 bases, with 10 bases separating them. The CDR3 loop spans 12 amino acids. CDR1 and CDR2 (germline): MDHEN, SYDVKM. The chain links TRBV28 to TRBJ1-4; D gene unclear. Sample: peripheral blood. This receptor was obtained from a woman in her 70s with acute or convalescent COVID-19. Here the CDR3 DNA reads TGTGCCAGCAGGGAGAGCCGAGAAAAACTGTTTTTT. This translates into CASRESREKLFF.